This T cell receptor (beta chain) was retrieved from a study of blood T cell repertoires in COVID-19. Study-level information: T cells, B-cell-depleted T cells, or PBMCs provided the cDNA or gDNA that served as material.

The CDR3 is 14 amino acids. Unmatched junction bases numbered 4, after V lost 2 bases and J lost 5 bases. Per germline, CDR1 SGDLS and CDR2 YYNGEE. As handled by the study authors: Amplified reference gene primers provided the basis for estimating nucleated cell counts. The data were produced by immunoSEQ multiplex PCR, yet TCRdb's version contains in-frame clones alone and is incomplete. V, J and clone size reflect that table, while D and trimming were determined from the DNA. The table includes more than 200,000 clones, around 88% detected once. The sequenced sample was peripheral blood. The receptor was isolated from a man between 25 and 39 years old with active or convalescent COVID-19. V is TRBV9 and J is TRBJ2-1; 7 positions match TRBD1. CDR3 loop: CASSVRQGNNEQFF. The CDR3 nucleotides read TGTGCCAGCAGCGTTAGACAGGGAAACAATGAGCAGTTCTTC.